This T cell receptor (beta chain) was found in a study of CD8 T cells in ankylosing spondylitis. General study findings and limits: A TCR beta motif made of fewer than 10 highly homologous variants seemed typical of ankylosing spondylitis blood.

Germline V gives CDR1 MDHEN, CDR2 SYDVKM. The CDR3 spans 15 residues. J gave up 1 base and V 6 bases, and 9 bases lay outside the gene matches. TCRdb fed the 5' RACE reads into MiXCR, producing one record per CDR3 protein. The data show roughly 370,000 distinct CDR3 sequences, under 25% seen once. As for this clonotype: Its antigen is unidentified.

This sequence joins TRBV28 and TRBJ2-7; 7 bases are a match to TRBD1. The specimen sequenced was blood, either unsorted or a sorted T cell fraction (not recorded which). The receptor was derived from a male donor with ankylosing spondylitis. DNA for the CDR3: TGTGCCAGCAGCCCTATGACAGGGAGATCCTACGAGCAGTACTTC. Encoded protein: CASSPMTGRSYEQYF. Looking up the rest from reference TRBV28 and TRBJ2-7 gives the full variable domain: DVKVTQSSRYLVKRTGEKVFLECVQDMDHENMFWYRQDPGLGLRLIYFSYDVKMKEKGDIPEGYSVSREKKERFSLILESASTNQTSMYLCASSPMTGRSYEQYFGPGTRLTVT.